A selection of T cell receptor beta chains follows, all from one sample in a study of T cell responses to AZD1222 COVID-19 vaccine. Profiled with immunoSEQ multiplex PCR; TCRdb holds only in-frame clones, not every one. The data hold 150,000 to 200,000 clones, with roughly 88% observed a single time. The material sequenced was peripheral blood, taken 28 days after the second AZD1222 dose. The receptor source for this set is an adult who received the AZD1222 COVID-19 vaccine. Both conserved end residues are trimmed from each CDR3. Where a row states a size, it is once, few, many or the class of an expanded clone; other rows omit it.

v_gene,j_gene,abundance,CDR3aa
TRBV19,TRBJ2-7,once,ASSIQGARSYEQY
TRBV9,TRBJ1-2,few,ASTLGDTSYGYT
TRBV6-2/TRBV6-3,TRBJ2-6,few,ASSTTSSGANVLT
TRBV6-2/TRBV6-3,TRBJ1-6,medium-sized,ASSFGTGKNSPLH
TRBV7-2,TRBJ1-3,-,ASSFHTGDSGNTIY
TRBV6-5,TRBJ1-5,-,ASSPRGYNQPQH
TRBV10-3,TRBJ2-7,-,AIQRAGNDGEQY
TRBV7-3,TRBJ2-5,-,ASSLTGQSAETQY
TRBV27,TRBJ1-5,-,ASSTTGQPQH
TRBV3-1/TRBV3-2,TRBJ1-5,-,ASSQVPESTQH
TRBV18,TRBJ2-1,-,ASSPPGRNEQF
TRBV11-2,TRBJ2-4,-,ASSLGSGQGVNIQY
TRBV11-1,TRBJ2-6,-,ASSLVGTGANVLT
TRBV11-3,TRBJ2-3,-,ASSSGQGEDTQY
TRBV6-1,TRBJ1-4,-,ASSDGGAREKLF
TRBV6-6,TRBJ1-5,-,ASSYADNQPQH
TRBV5-6,TRBJ2-7,-,ASSSGQRISYEQY
TRBV28,TRBJ2-2,-,ASSSRPRSYRKRVAGELF
TRBV11-2,TRBJ2-5,-,ASSLRGVELEETQY
TRBV19,TRBJ1-1,-,ASSITAAEAF
TRBV4-3,TRBJ2-2,-,ASSQEYTGELF
TRBV4-1,TRBJ2-2,-,ASSQGQAAGELF
TRBV6-5,TRBJ1-2,-,ASTDLAGNYGYT
TRBV6-4,TRBJ2-1,-,ASSPLGGEYNEQF
TRBV10-1,TRBJ1-2,-,ASSVDRVSGYT
TRBV29-1,TRBJ2-7,-,SVEDRLYEQY
TRBV19,TRBJ2-1,-,ASSIVAGGHGEQF
TRBV6-1,TRBJ1-2,-,AIRGAGYGYT
TRBV7-3,TRBJ2-5,once,ASSLWVGETQY
TRBV30,TRBJ2-2,once,AWRVVGNTGELF